The 12 T cell receptor beta chains reported below all come from one sample, sequenced in a study of spatial heterogeneity in lung cancer. TCRdb analysed the 5' RACE reads with MiXCR anew, one entry per CDR3 protein. Found here are 20,000 to 30,000 distinct CDR3 sequences, around 5% of them singletons; the top ten hold roughly 5%. Time point described: sample taken at primary tumor resection. The sequencing here drew on PBMCs, taken at surgery. The receptors derive from a male donor with early-stage non-small cell lung cancer.

This clonotype was seen ten or more times. The rearrangement uses TRBV27 and TRBJ1-2, with 8 bases identical to TRBD1. CDR3 length equals 13 residues. The germline gives CDR1 MNHEY, CDR2 SMNVEV (reference sequence). Losses at the gene ends were 2 bases for V and 7 bases for J; bases not matched to a gene: 3. DNA of the CDR3: TGTGCCAGCAGTTTACAGGGGGCGCGTGGCTACACCTTC. Translation gives CASSLQGARGYTF.

In its sample, this clonotype is medium-sized (0.01 to 0.1%). V and J are TRBV12-3 or TRBV12-4 and TRBJ2-5; 9 bases line up with TRBD1. Trimming at V came to 3 bases and at J to 4 bases, leaving 6 bases not matched to a gene. The CDR3 runs to 15 residues. CDR3 in amino acids: CASSFDRGVGETQYF. CDR3 sequence (DNA): TGTGCCAGCAGTTTTGACAGGGGGGTAGGAGAGACCCAGTACTTC.

This clonotype was found many times. The chain has TRBV11-2 and TRBJ2-1; 9 bases align to TRBD2. Germline V gene lookup returns CDR1 SGHAT and CDR2 FQNNGV. This CDR3 is 15 amino acids long. Trimming at V came to 6 bases and at J to 11 bases, leaving 14 bases not matched to a gene. The CDR3: CASSPERLAGRKQFF. The CDR3 region has the DNA TGTGCCAGCAGTCCAGAGAGGCTAGCGGGGCGAAAGCAGTTCTTC.

This clonotype was detected ten times or more. V usage is TRBV5-1 and J usage is TRBJ1-6; TRBD1 might be the D (5 bases). The V end was cut by 0 bases, the J end by 7 bases, with 14 bases between. CDR3 length: 16 amino acids. CDR1 is SGHRS and CDR2 is YFSETQ in the germline V gene. The CDR3 DNA is TGCGCCAGCAGCTTGGATTCGGGGCAGACGAATTCACCCCTCCACTTT. Protein: CASSLDSGQTNSPLHF.

This clonotype was seen a handful of times. This sequence joins TRBV6-1 and TRBJ2-5, with TRBD2 identical over 9 bases. In germline, CDR1 is MNHNS, CDR2 SASEGT. Losses at the gene ends were 7 bases for V and 1 base for J; bases not matched to a gene: 10. This CDR3 is built from 16 residues. CDR3 loop: CASTSLTRGGQETQYF. In nucleotides, the CDR3 is TGTGCCAGCACCTCACTCACGCGGGGGGGCCAAGAGACCCAGTACTTC.

This clonotype has ten or more counts. The chain has TRBV27 and TRBJ1-5; 7 bases line up with TRBD1. V was clipped by 4 bases and J by 2 bases; unmatched bases: 8. Germline CDR1 and CDR2: MNHEY and SMNVEV (reference sequence). This CDR3 is 16 amino acids long. This CDR3 reads CASSSLRQGGNQPQHF. CDR3 DNA sequence: TGTGCCAGCAGTTCCCTCAGACAGGGTGGCAATCAGCCCCAGCATTTT.

This clonotype was observed many times. The chain carries TRBV6-1 and TRBJ2-7, with D unclear. The length of the CDR3 is 12 residues. V dropped 6 bases and J dropped 6 bases, with 12 bases sitting between them. Germline CDR1 MNHNS, CDR2 SASEGT. CDR3 amino acids: CASSLLSGEQYF. As DNA, the CDR3 is TGTGCCAGCAGCCTTCTTTCCGGCGAGCAGTACTTC.

This clonotype showed up many times. This sequence joins TRBV5-4 and TRBJ2-3, with 7 bases aligning to TRBD2. The CDR3 consists of 14 residues. Germline CDR1 is SGHNT and CDR2 is YYREEE (reference sequence). The trim removed 5 bases at V and 0 bases at J, leaving 3 bases unmatched. The CDR3 coding sequence is TGTGCCAGCAGATCTAGCGGAAGCACAGATACGCAGTATTTT. This translates into CASRSSGSTDTQYF.

This clonotype was recorded at least ten times. The rearrangement uses TRBV5-1 and TRBJ2-7, with TRBD1 identical over 7 bases. J was trimmed by 3 bases and V by 0 bases; bases with no gene match: 9. The CDR3 contains 16 residues. Germline CDR1 SGHRS, CDR2 YFSETQ. CDR3 DNA: TGCGCCAGCAGCTTGGGACAGGGAGACTCCCGCTACGAGCAGTACTTC. This translates into CASSLGQGDSRYEQYF.

This clonotype appeared many times. The chain couples TRBV5-1 to TRBJ2-3; D uncertain. The CDR3 totals 15 residues. Germline CDR1 is SGHRS and CDR2 is YFSETQ. The germline V and J ends were trimmed by 0 bases and 3 bases, with 11 bases remaining between them. The CDR3 reads CASSLVPLSTDTQYF. The CDR3 DNA sequence: TGCGCCAGCAGCTTGGTTCCCCTCTCAACAGATACGCAGTATTTT.

This clonotype was recorded at least ten times. V and J are TRBV20-1 and TRBJ2-7; no clear D. The CDR3 loop spans 12 amino acids. V lost 3 bases, J lost 2 bases, and 8 bases lay in between. Per the germline V gene, CDR1 is DFQATT and CDR2 is SNEGSKA (reference sequence). The CDR3 here is CSASDPPYEQYF. The CDR3 DNA reads TGCAGTGCTAGCGATCCACCCTACGAGCAGTACTTC.

The table lists this clonotype with many counts. This chain uses TRBV6-5 with TRBJ2-7; 10 nucleotides match TRBD1. The V gene's germline CDR1 is MNHEY and CDR2 SVGAGI. Trimming removed 10 bases from V and 2 bases from J; junction bases left unmatched: 8. The CDR3 sequence is 14 residues long. The CDR3 protein is CANGTGTGAYEQYF. CDR3 coding DNA: TGTGCCAATGGGACCGGGACAGGGGCCTACGAGCAGTACTTC.